This TCR beta chain comes out of a study of Ad26.COV2.S vaccination and SARS-CoV-2 variants. Study-wide results and limits: Substantial breadth was reported for post-vaccination spike-specific CD8+ and CD4+ T cells. Vaccine and placebo groups showed comparable non-spike TCR breadth.

Data came from immunoSEQ multiplex PCR; TCRdb stores just in-frame clones and leaves some out. The sample holds some 500,000 clones, roughly 87% seen once. Treatment in this sample: roughly 18 received Ad26.COV2.S at low or high dose, single or two shots; 5 received placebo; per-sample allocation not given. Vaccine and placebo recipients were sampled on day 63 after the first injection. For this clone: No antigen is known for it.

The CDR3 totals 15 residues. The source of this sequence is a person between 18 and 59 years old who received the Ad26.COV2.S COVID-19 vaccine or a placebo. The sample consisted of peripheral blood, taken in a trial of Ad26.COV2.S vaccine versus placebo. V gene TRBV21-1 combines with J gene TRBJ2-7; TRBD2 was called by the table and not checked on the DNA. TRBV21-1 is flagged as a pseudogene. CDR3 in DNA: TGTGCCAGCTCCGGGTCGGCGGTCCTATCCTACGAGCAGTACGTC. Residues: CASSGSAVLSYEQYV.